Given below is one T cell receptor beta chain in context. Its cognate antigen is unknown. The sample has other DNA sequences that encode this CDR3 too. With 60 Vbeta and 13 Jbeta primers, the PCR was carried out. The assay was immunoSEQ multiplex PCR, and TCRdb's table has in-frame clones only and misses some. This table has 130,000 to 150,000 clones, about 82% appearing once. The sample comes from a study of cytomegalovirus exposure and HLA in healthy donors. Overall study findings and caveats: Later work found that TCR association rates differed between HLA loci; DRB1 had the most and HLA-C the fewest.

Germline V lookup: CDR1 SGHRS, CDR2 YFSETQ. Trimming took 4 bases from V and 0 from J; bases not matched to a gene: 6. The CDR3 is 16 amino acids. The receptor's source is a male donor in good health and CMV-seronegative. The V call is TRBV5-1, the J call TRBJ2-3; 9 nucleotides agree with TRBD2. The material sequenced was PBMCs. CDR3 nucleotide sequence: TGCGCCAGCAGCGCCCGACTAGCGGCTAGCACAGATACGCAGTATTTT. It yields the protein CASSARLAASTDTQYF.